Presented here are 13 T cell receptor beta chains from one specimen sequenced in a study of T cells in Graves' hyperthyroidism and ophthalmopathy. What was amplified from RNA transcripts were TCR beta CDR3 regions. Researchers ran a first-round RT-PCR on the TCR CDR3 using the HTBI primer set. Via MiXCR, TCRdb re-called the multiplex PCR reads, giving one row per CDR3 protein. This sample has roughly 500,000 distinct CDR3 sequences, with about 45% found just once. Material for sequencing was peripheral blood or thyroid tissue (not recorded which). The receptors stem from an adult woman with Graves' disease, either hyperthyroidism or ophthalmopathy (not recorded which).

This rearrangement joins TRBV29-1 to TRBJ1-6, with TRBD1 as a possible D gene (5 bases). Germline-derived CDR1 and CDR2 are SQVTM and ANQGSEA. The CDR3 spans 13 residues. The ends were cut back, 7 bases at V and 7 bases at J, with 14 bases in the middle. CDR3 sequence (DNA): TGCAGCGCTGGGACTAGCGGGAATTCACCCCTCCACTTT. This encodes CSAGTSGNSPLHF. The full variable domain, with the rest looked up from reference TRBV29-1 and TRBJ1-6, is SAVISQKPSRDICQRGTSLTIQCQVDSQVTMMFWYRQQPGQSLTLIATANQGSEATYESGFVIDKFPISRPNLTFSTLTVSNMSPEDSSIYLCSAGTSGNSPLHFGNGTRLTVT.

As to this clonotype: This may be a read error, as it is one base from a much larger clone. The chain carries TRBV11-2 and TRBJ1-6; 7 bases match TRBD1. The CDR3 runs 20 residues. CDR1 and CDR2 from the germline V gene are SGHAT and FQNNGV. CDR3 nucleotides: TGTGCCAGCAGCTTAGCGGACAGGATTGTAATTAGCTCCTATAATTCACCCCCCCACTTT. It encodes CASSLADRIVISSYNSPPHF.

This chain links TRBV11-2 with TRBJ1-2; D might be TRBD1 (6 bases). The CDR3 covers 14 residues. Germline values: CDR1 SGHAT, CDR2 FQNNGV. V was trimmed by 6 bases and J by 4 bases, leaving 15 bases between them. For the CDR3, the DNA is TGTGCCAGCAGTTACGGGGGGGGCACCTATGGCTACACCTTC. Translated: CASSYGGGTYGYTF.

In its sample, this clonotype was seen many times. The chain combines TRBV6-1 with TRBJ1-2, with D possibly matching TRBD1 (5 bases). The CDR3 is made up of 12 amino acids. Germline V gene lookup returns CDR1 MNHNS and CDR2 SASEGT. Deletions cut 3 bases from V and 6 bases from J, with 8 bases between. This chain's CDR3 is CASSDRGHGYTF. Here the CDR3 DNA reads TGTGCCAGCAGTGATCGGGGCCATGGCTACACCTTC.

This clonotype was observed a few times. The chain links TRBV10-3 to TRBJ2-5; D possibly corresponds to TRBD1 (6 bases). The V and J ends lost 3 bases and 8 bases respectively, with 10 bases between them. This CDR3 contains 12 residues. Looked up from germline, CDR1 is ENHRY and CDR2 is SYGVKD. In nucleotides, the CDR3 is TGTGCCATCAGTGACCCAGGGGCCACCCAGTACTTC. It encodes CAISDPGATQYF.

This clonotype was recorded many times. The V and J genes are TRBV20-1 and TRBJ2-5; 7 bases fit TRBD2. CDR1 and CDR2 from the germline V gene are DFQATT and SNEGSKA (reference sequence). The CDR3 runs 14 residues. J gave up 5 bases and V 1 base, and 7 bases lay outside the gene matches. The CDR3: CSARAGGDRETQYF. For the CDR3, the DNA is TGCAGTGCTAGAGCGGGGGGAGATCGGGAGACCCAGTACTTC.

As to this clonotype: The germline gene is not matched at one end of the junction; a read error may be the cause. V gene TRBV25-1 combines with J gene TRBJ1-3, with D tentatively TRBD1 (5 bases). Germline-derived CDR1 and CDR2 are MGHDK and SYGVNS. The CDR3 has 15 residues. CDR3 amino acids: CACSAFQGSGNTIYF. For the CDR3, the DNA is TGTGCCTGCAGTGCGTTTCAGGGATCTGGAAACACCATATATTTT.

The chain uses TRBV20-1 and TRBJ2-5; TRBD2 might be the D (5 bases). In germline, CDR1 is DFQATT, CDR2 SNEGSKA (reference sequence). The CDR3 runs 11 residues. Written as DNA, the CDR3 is TGCAGAGCCACACCGGGGGAGACCCAGTACTTC. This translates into CRATPGETQYF.

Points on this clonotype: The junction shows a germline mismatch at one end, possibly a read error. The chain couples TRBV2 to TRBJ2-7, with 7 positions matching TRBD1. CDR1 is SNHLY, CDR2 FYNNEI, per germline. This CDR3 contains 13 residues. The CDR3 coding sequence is TGTGCCATCAGTGGGCAGGGGGTCGACGAGCAGTACTTC. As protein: CAISGQGVDEQYF.

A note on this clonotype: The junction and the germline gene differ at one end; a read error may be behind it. The CDR3: CSSRSGNTEAFF. The DNA of the CDR3 is TGTTCCAGCAGGTCGGGAAACACTGAAGCTTTCTTT. This chain connects TRBV25-1 to TRBJ1-1, with D uncertain. Germline CDR1 is MGHDK and CDR2 is SYGVNS. There are 12 residues in the CDR3.

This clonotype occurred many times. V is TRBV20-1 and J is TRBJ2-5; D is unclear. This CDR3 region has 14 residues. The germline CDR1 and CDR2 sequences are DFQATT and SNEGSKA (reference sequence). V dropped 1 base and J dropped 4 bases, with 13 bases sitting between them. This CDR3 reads CSARGVRAPETQYF. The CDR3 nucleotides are TGCAGTGCTAGAGGTGTTCGGGCGCCAGAGACCCAGTACTTC.

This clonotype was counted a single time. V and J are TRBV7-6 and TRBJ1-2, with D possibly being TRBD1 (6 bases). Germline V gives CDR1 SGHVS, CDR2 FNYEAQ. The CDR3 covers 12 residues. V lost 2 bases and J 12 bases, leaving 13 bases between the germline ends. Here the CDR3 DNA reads TGTGCCAGCAGCTTAACCGTCGACAGGCACACCTTC. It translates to CASSLTVDRHTF. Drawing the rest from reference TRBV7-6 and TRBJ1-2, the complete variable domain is GAGVSQSPRYKVTKRGQDVALRCDPISGHVSLYWYRQALGQGPEFLTYFNYEAQQDKSGLPNDRFSAERPEGSISTLTIQRTEQRDSAMYRCASSLTVDRHTFGSGTRLTVV.

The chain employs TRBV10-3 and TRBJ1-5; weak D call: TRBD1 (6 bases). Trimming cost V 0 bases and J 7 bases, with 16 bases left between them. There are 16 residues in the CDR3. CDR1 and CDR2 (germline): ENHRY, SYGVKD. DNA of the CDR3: TGTGCCATCAGTGAGTCCCCAGGGGCGACGAAGCAGCCCCAGCATTTT. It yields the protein CAISESPGATKQPQHF.